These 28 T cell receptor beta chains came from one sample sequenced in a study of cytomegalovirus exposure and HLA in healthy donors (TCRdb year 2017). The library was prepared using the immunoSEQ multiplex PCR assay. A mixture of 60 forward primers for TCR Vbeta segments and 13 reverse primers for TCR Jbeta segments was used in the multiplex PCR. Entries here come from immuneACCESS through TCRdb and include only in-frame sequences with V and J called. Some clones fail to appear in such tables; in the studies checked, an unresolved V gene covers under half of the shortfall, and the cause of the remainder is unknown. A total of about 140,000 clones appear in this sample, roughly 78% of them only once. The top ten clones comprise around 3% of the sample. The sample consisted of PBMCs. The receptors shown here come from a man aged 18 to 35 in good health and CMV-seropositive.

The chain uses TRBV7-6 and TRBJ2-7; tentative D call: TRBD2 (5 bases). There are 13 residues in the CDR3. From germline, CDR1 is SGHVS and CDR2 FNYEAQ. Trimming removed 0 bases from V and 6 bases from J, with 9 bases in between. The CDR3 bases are TGTGCCAGCAGCTTAGCGGGAGTATCCGAGCAGTACTTC. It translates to CASSLAGVSEQYF.

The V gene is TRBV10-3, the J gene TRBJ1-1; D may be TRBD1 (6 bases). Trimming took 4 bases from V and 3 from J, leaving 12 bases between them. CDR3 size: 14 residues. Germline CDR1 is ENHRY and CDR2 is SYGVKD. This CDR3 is CAISARGSDTEAFF. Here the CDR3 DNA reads TGTGCCATCAGTGCTAGGGGGTCGGACACTGAAGCTTTCTTT.

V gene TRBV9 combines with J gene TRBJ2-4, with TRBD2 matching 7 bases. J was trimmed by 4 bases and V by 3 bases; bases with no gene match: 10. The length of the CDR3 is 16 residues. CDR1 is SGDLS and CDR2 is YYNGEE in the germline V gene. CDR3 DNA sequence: TGTGCCAGCAGCGCCCCCGGGCTAGCGGATAAAAACATTCAGTACTTC. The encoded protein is CASSAPGLADKNIQYF.

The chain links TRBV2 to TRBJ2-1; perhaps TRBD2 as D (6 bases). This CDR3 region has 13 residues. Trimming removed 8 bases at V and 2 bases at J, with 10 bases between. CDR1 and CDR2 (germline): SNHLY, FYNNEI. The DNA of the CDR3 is TGTGCCAGCTTCAGGACTACCTACAATGAGCAGTTCTTC. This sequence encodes CASFRTTYNEQFF.

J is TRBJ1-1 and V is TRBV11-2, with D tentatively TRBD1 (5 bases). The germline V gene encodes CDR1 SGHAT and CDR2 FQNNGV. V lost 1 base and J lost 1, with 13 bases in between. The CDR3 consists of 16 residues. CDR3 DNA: TGTGCCAGCAGCTTAGCTAAGGGGCAGGGGAACACTGAAGCTTTCTTT. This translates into CASSLAKGQGNTEAFF.

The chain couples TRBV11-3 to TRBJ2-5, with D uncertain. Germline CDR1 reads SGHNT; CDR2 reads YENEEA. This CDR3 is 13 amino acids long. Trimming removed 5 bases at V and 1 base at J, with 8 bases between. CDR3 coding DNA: TGTGCCAGCAGCAAACAAACCCAAGAGACCCAGTACTTC. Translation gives CASSKQTQETQYF.

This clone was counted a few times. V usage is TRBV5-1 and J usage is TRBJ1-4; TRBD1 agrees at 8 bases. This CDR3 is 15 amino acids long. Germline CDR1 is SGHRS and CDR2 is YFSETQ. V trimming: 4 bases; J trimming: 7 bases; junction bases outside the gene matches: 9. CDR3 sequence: CASSLARTGSEKLFF. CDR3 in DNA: TGCGCCAGCAGCCTGGCAAGGACAGGGAGTGAAAAACTGTTTTTT.

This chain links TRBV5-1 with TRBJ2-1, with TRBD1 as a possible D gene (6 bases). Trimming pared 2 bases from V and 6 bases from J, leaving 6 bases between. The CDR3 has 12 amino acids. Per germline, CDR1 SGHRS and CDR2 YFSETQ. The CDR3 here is CASSLQGNEQFF. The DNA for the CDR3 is TGCGCCAGCAGCTTACAGGGCAATGAGCAGTTCTTC.

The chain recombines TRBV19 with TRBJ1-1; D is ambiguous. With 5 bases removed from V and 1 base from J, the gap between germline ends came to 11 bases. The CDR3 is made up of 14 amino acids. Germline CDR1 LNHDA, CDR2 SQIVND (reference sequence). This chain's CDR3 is CASSPSTANTEAFF. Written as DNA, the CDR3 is TGTGCCAGTAGTCCAAGCACAGCGAACACTGAAGCTTTCTTT. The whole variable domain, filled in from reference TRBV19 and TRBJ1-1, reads DGGITQSPKYLFRKEGQNVTLSCEQNLNHDAMYWYRQDPGQGLRLIYYSQIVNDFQKGDIAEGYSVSREKKESFPLTVTSAQKNPTAFYLCASSPSTANTEAFFGQGTRLTVV.

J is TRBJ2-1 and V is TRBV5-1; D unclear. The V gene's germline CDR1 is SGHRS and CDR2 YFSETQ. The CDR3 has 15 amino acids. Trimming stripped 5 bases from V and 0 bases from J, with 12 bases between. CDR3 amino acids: CASRSTPSSYNEQFF. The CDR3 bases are TGCGCCAGCAGATCGACACCCAGCTCCTACAATGAGCAGTTCTTC.

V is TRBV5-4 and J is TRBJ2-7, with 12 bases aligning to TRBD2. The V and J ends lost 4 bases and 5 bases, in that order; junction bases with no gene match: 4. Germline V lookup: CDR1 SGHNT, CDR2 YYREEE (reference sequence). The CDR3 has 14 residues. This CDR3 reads CASSLAGGNHEQYF. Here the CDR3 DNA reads TGTGCCAGCAGCCTAGCGGGAGGGAACCACGAGCAGTACTTC.

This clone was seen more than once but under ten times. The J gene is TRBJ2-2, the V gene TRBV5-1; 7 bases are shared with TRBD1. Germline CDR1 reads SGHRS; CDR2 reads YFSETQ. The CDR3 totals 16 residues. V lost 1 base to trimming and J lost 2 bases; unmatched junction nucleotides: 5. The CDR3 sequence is CASSLRQGVNTGELFF. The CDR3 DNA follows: TGCGCCAGCAGCTTGAGGCAGGGGGTAAACACCGGGGAGCTGTTTTTT.

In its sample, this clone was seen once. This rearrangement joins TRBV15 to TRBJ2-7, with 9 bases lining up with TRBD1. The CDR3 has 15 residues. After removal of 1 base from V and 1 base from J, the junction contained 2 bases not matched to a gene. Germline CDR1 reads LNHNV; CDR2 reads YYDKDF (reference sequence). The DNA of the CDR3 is TGTGCCACCAGCAGAGGGACAGGGGATTCCTACGAGCAGTACTTC. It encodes CATSRGTGDSYEQYF.

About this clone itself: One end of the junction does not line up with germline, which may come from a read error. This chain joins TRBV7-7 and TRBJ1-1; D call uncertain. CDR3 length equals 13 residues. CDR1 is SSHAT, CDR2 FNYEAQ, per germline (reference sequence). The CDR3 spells CASSFGLTTEAFF. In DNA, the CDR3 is TGTGCTAGCAGCTTCGGACTCACAACTGAAGCTTTCTTT.

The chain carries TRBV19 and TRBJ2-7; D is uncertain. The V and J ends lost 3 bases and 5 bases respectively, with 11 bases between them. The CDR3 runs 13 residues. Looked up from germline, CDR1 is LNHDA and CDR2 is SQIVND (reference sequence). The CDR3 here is CASSIGKMNEQYF. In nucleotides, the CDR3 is TGTGCCAGTAGTATCGGTAAAATGAACGAGCAGTACTTC.

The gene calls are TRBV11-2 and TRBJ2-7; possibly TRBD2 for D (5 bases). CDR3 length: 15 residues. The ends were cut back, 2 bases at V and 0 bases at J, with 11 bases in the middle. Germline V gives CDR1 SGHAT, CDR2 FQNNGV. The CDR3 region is CASSLNGESSYEQYF. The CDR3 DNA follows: TGTGCCAGCAGCTTAAACGGGGAGAGCTCCTACGAGCAGTACTTC.

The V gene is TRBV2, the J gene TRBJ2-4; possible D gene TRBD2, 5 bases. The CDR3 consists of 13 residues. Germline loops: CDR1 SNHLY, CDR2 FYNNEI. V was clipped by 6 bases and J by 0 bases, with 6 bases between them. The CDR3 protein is CASRDLAKNIQYF. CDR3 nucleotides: TGTGCCAGCAGGGACTTAGCCAAAAACATTCAGTACTTC. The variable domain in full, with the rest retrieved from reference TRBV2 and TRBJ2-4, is EPEVTQTPSHQVTQMGQEVILRCVPISNHLYFYWYRQILGQKVEFLVSFYNNEISEKSEIFDDQFSVERPDGSNFTLKIRSTKLEDSAMYFCASRDLAKNIQYFGAGTRLSVL.

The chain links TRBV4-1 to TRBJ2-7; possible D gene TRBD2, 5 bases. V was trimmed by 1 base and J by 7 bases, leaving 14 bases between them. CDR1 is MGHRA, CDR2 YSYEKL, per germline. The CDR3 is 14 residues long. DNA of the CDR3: TGCGCCAGCAGCCAAGTACGAGGGCTAATTGAGCAGTACTTC. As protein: CASSQVRGLIEQYF.

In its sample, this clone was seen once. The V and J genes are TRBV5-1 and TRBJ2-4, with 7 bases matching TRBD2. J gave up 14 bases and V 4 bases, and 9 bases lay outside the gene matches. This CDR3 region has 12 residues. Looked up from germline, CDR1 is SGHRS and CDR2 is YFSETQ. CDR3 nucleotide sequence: TGCGCCAGCAGCGCCGATAGCGGGCTTGAGTACTTC. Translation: CASSADSGLEYF.

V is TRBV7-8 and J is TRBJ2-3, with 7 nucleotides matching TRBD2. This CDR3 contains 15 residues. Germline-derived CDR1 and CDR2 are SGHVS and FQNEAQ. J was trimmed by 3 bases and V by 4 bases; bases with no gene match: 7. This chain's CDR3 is CASSSWGGRTDTQYF. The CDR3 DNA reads TGTGCCAGCAGCTCTTGGGGCGGGAGAACAGATACGCAGTATTTT.

The CDR3 region is CASSLGRGNLYGYTF. The DNA of the CDR3 is TGTGCCAGCAGCTTAGGCAGGGGTAATCTCTATGGCTACACCTTC. This chain connects TRBV7-2 to TRBJ1-2, with D perhaps TRBD1 (6 bases). Germline CDR1 is SGHTA and CDR2 is FQGNSA. The CDR3 spans 15 residues. Trimming left V 1 base short and J 4 bases short, with 13 bases between. Variable domain in full (rest from reference TRBV7-2 and TRBJ1-2): GAGVSQSPSNKVTEKGKDVELRCDPISGHTALYWYRQSLGQGLEFLIYFQGNSAPDKSGLPSDRFSAERTGGSVSTLTIQRTQQEDSAVYLCASSLGRGNLYGYTFGSGTRLTVV.

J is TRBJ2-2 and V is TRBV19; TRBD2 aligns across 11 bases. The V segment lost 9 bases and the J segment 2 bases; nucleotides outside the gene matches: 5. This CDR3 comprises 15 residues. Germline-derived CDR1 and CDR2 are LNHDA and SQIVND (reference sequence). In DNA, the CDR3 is TGTGCCAGCCTAGCGGGAGGTTTCAACACCGGGGAGCTGTTTTTT. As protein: CASLAGGFNTGELFF. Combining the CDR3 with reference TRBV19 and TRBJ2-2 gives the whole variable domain DGGITQSPKYLFRKEGQNVTLSCEQNLNHDAMYWYRQDPGQGLRLIYYSQIVNDFQKGDIAEGYSVSREKKESFPLTVTSAQKNPTAFYLCASLAGGFNTGELFFGEGSRLTVL.

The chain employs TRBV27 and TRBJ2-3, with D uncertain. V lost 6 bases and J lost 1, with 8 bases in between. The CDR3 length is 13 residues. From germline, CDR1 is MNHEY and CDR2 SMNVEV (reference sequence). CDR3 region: CASRLRGTDTQYF. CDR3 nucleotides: TGTGCCAGCAGGCTACGGGGCACAGATACGCAGTATTTT.

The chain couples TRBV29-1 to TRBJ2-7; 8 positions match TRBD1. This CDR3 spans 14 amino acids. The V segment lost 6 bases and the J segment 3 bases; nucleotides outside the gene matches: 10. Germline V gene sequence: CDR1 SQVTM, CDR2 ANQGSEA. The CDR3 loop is CSVTGQGIFYEQYF. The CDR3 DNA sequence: TGCAGCGTAACCGGACAGGGAATATTCTACGAGCAGTACTTC.

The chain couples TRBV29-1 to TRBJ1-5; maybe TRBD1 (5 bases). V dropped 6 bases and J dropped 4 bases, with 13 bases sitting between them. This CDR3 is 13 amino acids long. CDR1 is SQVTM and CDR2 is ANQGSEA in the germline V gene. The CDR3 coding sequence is TGCAGCGTACTGGACAATCGGAATCAGCCCCAGCATTTT. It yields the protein CSVLDNRNQPQHF.

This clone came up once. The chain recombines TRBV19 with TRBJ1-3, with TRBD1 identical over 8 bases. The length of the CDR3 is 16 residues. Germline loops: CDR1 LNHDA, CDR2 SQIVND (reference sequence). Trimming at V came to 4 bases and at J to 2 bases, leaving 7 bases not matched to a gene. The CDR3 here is CASSRGQDIAGNTIYF. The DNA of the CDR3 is TGTGCCAGTAGTAGGGGACAGGATATCGCTGGAAACACCATATATTTT.

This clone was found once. CDR3 DNA: TGCGCCAGCAGCCAAGGTATTAGGGGGTTGGAGACCCAGTACTTC. Protein sequence: CASSQGIRGLETQYF. The genes are TRBV4-1 and TRBJ2-5; D is perhaps TRBD1 (6 bases). V lost 1 base and J 5 bases, leaving 14 bases between the germline ends. From germline, CDR1 is MGHRA and CDR2 YSYEKL. The CDR3 runs 15 residues.

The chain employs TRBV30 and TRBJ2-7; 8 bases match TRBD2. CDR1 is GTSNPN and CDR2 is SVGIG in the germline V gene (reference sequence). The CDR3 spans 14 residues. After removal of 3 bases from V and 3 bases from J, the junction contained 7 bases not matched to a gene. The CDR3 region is CAWRASGYIYEQYF. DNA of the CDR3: TGTGCCTGGAGGGCTAGCGGGTATATCTACGAGCAGTACTTC. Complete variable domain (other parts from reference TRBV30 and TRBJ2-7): SQTIHQWPATLVQPVGSPLSLECTVEGTSNPNLYWYRQAAGRGLQLLFYSVGIGQISSEVPQNLSASRPQDRQFILSSKKLLLSDSGFYLCAWRASGYIYEQYFGPGTRLTVT.